Following are 11 T cell receptor beta chains from one sample sequenced in a study of a mutant IDH1 vaccine in newly diagnosed glioma (dated by TCRdb to the early 2020s). The meaning of the sample's time point label: week 35, safety follow-up. Each vaccine dose, consisting of 300 ug of a 20-mer mutant IDH1 peptide in Montanide, was administered subcutaneously with topical imiquimod. The library was obtained by the immunoSEQ multiplex PCR assay. In TCRdb, the immuneACCESS table is reduced to in-frame sequences with V and J assigned. These tables do not hold every clone; where another copy was compared, an unresolved V gene accounts for under half, and the others remain unexplained. A total of tens of thousands of clones appear in this sample, around four fifths of them only once. Under 5% of the sample goes to the ten largest clones. These receptors are not linked to any known antigen. The source material was PBMCs, sampled from a glioma patient whose treatment included an IDH1 peptide vaccine. The receptors derive from a woman between 18 and 29 years old with glioma.

The genes are TRBV7-2 and TRBJ1-3; unclear D gene. CDR1 and CDR2 (germline): SGHTA, FQGNSA. V gave up 5 bases and J gave up 1 base, with 12 bases separating them. CDR3 length: 15 amino acids. The CDR3 sequence: CASSPPGWSGNTIYF. DNA for the CDR3: TGTGCCAGCAGCCCCCCTGGATGGTCTGGAAACACCATATATTTT.

This sequence joins TRBV30 and TRBJ1-2; D is possibly TRBD1 (5 bases). The CDR3 length is 13 residues. In germline, CDR1 is GTSNPN, CDR2 SVGIG (reference sequence). V dropped 1 base and J dropped 6 bases, with 12 bases sitting between them. CDR3 region: CAWSGGFGDGYTF. The CDR3 DNA sequence: TGTGCCTGGAGTGGGGGGTTCGGGGATGGCTACACCTTC.

The V call is TRBV6-5, the J call TRBJ2-5; no reliable D call. The CDR3 loop spans 15 amino acids. Between the trimmed V and J ends, which lost 6 bases and 5 bases, there was a span of 19 bases. Per germline, CDR1 MNHEY and CDR2 SVGAGI. In DNA form, the CDR3 reads TGTGCCAGCAGGCCTGGCGGCCCAGTTCGGGAGACCCAGTACTTC. Translating gives CASRPGGPVRETQYF.

This clone came up once. The rearrangement joins TRBV5-1 to TRBJ2-2; 13 nucleotides agree with TRBD2. Unmatched junction bases numbered 1, after V lost 3 bases and J lost 5 bases. Germline V lookup: CDR1 SGHRS, CDR2 YFSETQ. The CDR3 totals 15 residues. CDR3 in amino acids: CASSWGLAGTGELFF. The CDR3 DNA sequence: TGCGCCAGCAGCTGGGGACTAGCGGGAACCGGGGAGCTGTTTTTT. The entire variable domain, with the rest obtained from reference TRBV5-1 and TRBJ2-2, is as follows: KAGVTQTPRYLIKTRGQQVTLSCSPISGHRSVSWYQQTPGQGLQFLFEYFSETQRNKGNFPGRFSGRQFSNSRSEMNVSTLELGDSALYLCASSWGLAGTGELFFGEGSRLTVL.

V and J are TRBV7-3 and TRBJ2-1, with D maybe TRBD2 (6 bases). The CDR3 runs to 15 residues. CDR1 SGHTA and CDR2 FQGTGA come from the germline V gene. V lost 1 base, J lost 10 bases, and 17 bases lay in between. In DNA, the CDR3 is TGTGCCAGCAGCTTAAGGCGGTCTAGCGTTTTGGAGCAGTTCTTC. Residues: CASSLRRSSVLEQFF.

The sample holds one count of this clone. The chain has TRBV7-2 and TRBJ2-7; no firm D call. Trimming removed 0 bases from V and 3 bases from J, with 6 bases in between. The CDR3 totals 13 residues. Germline V CDR1 and CDR2: SGHTA, FQGNSA. The CDR3 DNA sequence: TGTGCCAGCAGCTTAGCGCCCGGCTACGAGCAGTACTTC. It translates to CASSLAPGYEQYF.

The J gene is TRBJ2-6, the V gene TRBV5-6; the match to TRBD1 covers 9 bases. CDR1 and CDR2 from the germline V gene are SGHDT and YYEEEE. This CDR3 spans 18 amino acids. V lost 0 bases to trimming and J lost 0 bases; unmatched junction nucleotides: 4. CDR3 DNA sequence: TGTGCCAGCAGCTTGGGGACAGGGGCTTTCTCTGGGGCCAACGTCCTGACTTTC. Amino acids: CASSLGTGAFSGANVLTF.

The chain joins TRBV2 to TRBJ2-3, with a possible D match to TRBD1 (5 bases). The length of the CDR3 is 19 residues. V lost 5 bases to trimming and J lost 1 base, with 25 bases between them. Germline CDR1 reads SNHLY; CDR2 reads FYNNEI. The CDR3 DNA sequence: TGTGCCAGCAGTCTTCGGACACTTTTGGGTCTAGGGGGCACAGATACGCAGTATTTT. It encodes CASSLRTLLGLGGTDTQYF. Filled out from reference TRBV2 and TRBJ2-3, the complete variable domain reads EPEVTQTPSHQVTQMGQEVILRCVPISNHLYFYWYRQILGQKVEFLVSFYNNEISEKSEIFDDQFSVERPDGSNFTLKIRSTKLEDSAMYFCASSLRTLLGLGGTDTQYFGPGTRLTVL.

The rearrangement links TRBV4-2 to TRBJ1-2; perhaps TRBD1 as D (6 bases). Germline lookup yields CDR1 LGHNA and CDR2 YNFKEQ. The CDR3 spans 15 residues. V was clipped by 0 bases and J by 6 bases, with 14 bases between them. CDR3: CASSQERGGGDGYTF. In DNA, the CDR3 is TGTGCCAGCAGCCAAGAGAGGGGAGGGGGGGATGGCTACACCTTC.

The CDR3 loop is CASSEGGVQLNEQFF. CDR3 bases: TGTGCCAGCAGTGAAGGCGGGGTACAACTCAATGAGCAGTTCTTC. The chain carries TRBV2 and TRBJ2-1, with TRBD2 as a possible D gene (6 bases). The CDR3 consists of 15 residues. The ends were cut back, 1 base at V and 6 bases at J, with 13 bases in the middle. CDR1 and CDR2 (germline): SNHLY, FYNNEI.

The chain is built from TRBV13 and TRBJ2-3; D is perhaps TRBD2 (6 bases). The CDR3 loop spans 17 amino acids. V was pared by 4 bases and J by 4 bases, with 21 bases between. Germline V gene lookup returns CDR1 PRHDT and CDR2 FYEKMQ (reference sequence). The CDR3 bases are TGTGCCAGCAGCTCATGGGAGGAGGGTGGCTTAGCAGATACGCAGTATTTT. Translating it yields CASSSWEEGGLADTQYF.